Listed here are 10 T cell receptor beta chains from one sample, sequenced in a study of CD8 T cells in Susac syndrome. An amount of RNA that ranged from roughly 0.45 to 1 ug was reverse transcribed with random hexamers. TCRdb redid the calling of the immunoSEQ multiplex PCR reads with MiXCR, one entry per CDR3 protein. The repertoire includes a few hundred thousand distinct CDR3 sequences, about 92% of them detected once, and about 0.07% sits in the top ten. Sequencing was performed on CD4+ T cells from PBMCs. These receptors all stem from a human donor with multiple sclerosis.

This sequence joins TRBV30 and TRBJ2-3, with TRBD2 as a possible D gene (6 bases). V lost 5 bases, J lost 9 bases, and 12 bases lay in between. Looked up from germline, CDR1 is GTSNPN and CDR2 is SVGIG (reference sequence). The CDR3 totals 11 residues. The CDR3 DNA follows: TGTGCCTGGGACCGCGGGGCGACGCAGTATTTT. Protein sequence: CAWDRGATQYF.

The V gene is TRBV11-2, the J gene TRBJ2-1; 10 bases are a match to TRBD2. V shed 3 bases, J shed 9 bases, and the junction held 5 bases outside the gene matches. Germline assignment: CDR1 SGHAT and CDR2 FQNNGV. The CDR3 loop spans 14 amino acids. The CDR3 DNA reads as TGTGCCAGCAGCTTTAAGCGGGGGGGCCTTGAGCAGTTCTTC. This sequence encodes CASSFKRGGLEQFF.

The chain recombines TRBV19 with TRBJ1-2; 9 nucleotides agree with TRBD1. V was clipped by 6 bases and J by 6 bases; unmatched bases: 14. Germline CDR1 and CDR2: LNHDA and SQIVND (reference sequence). The CDR3 is made up of 16 amino acids. The chain's CDR3 is CASRAGSGTGIHGYTF. CDR3 nucleotide sequence: TGTGCCAGTAGGGCGGGGTCCGGGACAGGGATCCATGGCTACACCTTC.

This clonotype has a single count. The chain links TRBV7-3 to TRBJ1-1; 8 bases are shared with TRBD1. The CDR3 has 16 amino acids. CDR1 and CDR2 from the germline V gene are SGHTA and FQGTGA. Trimming removed 3 bases from V and 1 base from J; junction bases left unmatched: 7. The CDR3 sequence is CASSFTRTGRNTEAFF. In DNA, the CDR3 is TGTGCCAGCAGCTTCACCCGGACAGGGAGGAACACTGAAGCTTTCTTT.

The V call is TRBV29-1, the J call TRBJ2-1, with 11 positions matching TRBD1. The CDR3 is 12 residues long. The V and J ends lost 7 bases and 7 bases, in that order; junction bases with no gene match: 3. The germline V gene has CDR1 SQVTM and CDR2 ANQGSEA. DNA for the CDR3: TGCAGCGCCGGACAGGGGGCTAATGAGCAGTTCTTC. Protein product: CSAGQGANEQFF.

V and J are TRBV19 and TRBJ2-2, with D possibly being TRBD2 (6 bases). The CDR3 length is 14 residues. V was cut by 8 bases and J by 2 bases, with 12 bases left in between. Per the germline V gene, CDR1 is LNHDA and CDR2 is SQIVND (reference sequence). CDR3 sequence (DNA): TGTGCCAGTGCAGGGACTCACAACACCGGGGAGCTGTTTTTT. It specifies CASAGTHNTGELFF.

This chain connects TRBV29-1 to TRBJ1-1; D is possibly TRBD1 (5 bases). Germline lookup yields CDR1 SQVTM and CDR2 ANQGSEA. V gave up 1 base and J gave up 6 bases, with 18 bases separating them. The CDR3 extends over 15 amino acids. The CDR3 reads CSVEVSWSGRAEAFF. Written as DNA, the CDR3 is TGCAGCGTTGAAGTATCCTGGTCAGGGAGGGCTGAAGCTTTCTTT. The whole variable domain, filled in from reference TRBV29-1 and TRBJ1-1, reads SAVISQKPSRDICQRGTSLTIQCQVDSQVTMMFWYRQQPGQSLTLIATANQGSEATYESGFVIDKFPISRPNLTFSTLTVSNMSPEDSSIYLCSVEVSWSGRAEAFFGQGTRLTVV.

This rearrangement joins TRBV5-4 to TRBJ1-1; a possible D gene is TRBD1 (5 bases). Germline assignment: CDR1 SGHNT and CDR2 YYREEE (reference sequence). V dropped 0 bases and J dropped 5 bases, with 14 bases sitting between them. CDR3 length: 15 amino acids. In nucleotides, the CDR3 is TGTGCCAGCAGCTTGGCCGGTGGAGGGGTGACTGAAGCTTTCTTT. Translation gives CASSLAGGGVTEAFF. Full variable domain (missing parts from reference TRBV5-4 and TRBJ1-1): ETGVTQSPTHLIKTRGQQVTLRCSSQSGHNTVSWYQQALGQGPQFIFQYYREEENGRGNFPPRFSGLQFPNYSSELNVNALELDDSALYLCASSLAGGGVTEAFFGQGTRLTVV.

The V call is TRBV5-1, the J call TRBJ2-2; 9 bases are a match to TRBD1. The trim removed 0 bases at V and 9 bases at J, leaving 6 bases unmatched. The CDR3 runs to 15 residues. Germline-derived CDR1 and CDR2 are SGHRS and YFSETQ. DNA for the CDR3: TGCGCCAGCAGCTTGGTGGGACAGGGCCAGCGGGAGCTGTTTTTT. Protein: CASSLVGQGQRELFF.

The chain employs TRBV6-1 and TRBJ2-7; 7 positions agree with TRBD1. V was clipped by 10 bases and J by 0 bases; unmatched bases: 9. CDR1 is MNHNS, CDR2 SASEGT, per germline. This CDR3 has 14 amino acids. The CDR3 region is CATPRDSASYEQYF. The CDR3 region has the DNA TGTGCCACCCCCCGGGACAGTGCCTCCTACGAGCAGTACTTC.